This T cell receptor beta chain was sequenced for a study of T cell responses to AZD1222 COVID-19 vaccine. The protocol was immunoSEQ multiplex PCR, while the TCRdb copy is restricted to in-frame clones and leaves out a portion. The table has fewer than 140,000 clones, 85% to 90% seen once. The sequencing used peripheral blood, collected on day 0 of AZD1222 vaccination. The origin of this receptor is an adult in good health.

CDR3 DNA sequence: TGTGCCAGCAGCGTAGGAGGTTACACAGATACGCAGTATTTT. It encodes CASSVGGYTDTQYF. The rearrangement uses TRBV9 and TRBJ2-3, with no clear D. The germline CDR1 and CDR2 sequences are SGDLS and YYNGEE. The CDR3 sequence is 14 residues long. Trimming pared 0 bases from V and 2 bases from J, leaving 7 bases between.